Listed below are T cell receptor beta chains from one sample, sequenced in a study of graft-versus-host responses after intestinal transplantation. No antigen has been assigned to these receptors. The data were produced by immunoSEQ multiplex PCR, yet TCRdb's version contains in-frame clones alone and is incomplete. The table shows 30,000 to 40,000 clones, with about 94% occurring only once. The specimen was unstimulated CD8+ T cells sorted from spleen or lymph node cells, collected before transplant. The receptors derive from a human donor who was the organ donor for an intestinal transplant. CDR3s include the opening cysteine and the closing phenylalanine or tryptophan. Each record gives: clone size, V gene, CDR3 protein. Size is stated for part of the rows, as once, few or many counts, or as a class when the clone is expanded.

-	TRBV23-1	CASVTEYEQYF
-	TRBV7-2	CASSLALAGWRETQYF
-	TRBV4-3	CASSQAVAGDEQYF
-	TRBV28	CASSFHTGGSYSNQPQHF
-	TRBV25-1	CASSERKTQYF
-	TRBV5-5	CASSFSGNEQFF
-	TRBV5-4	CASSFGQDQETQYF
once	TRBV10-3	CAISDQGQWLYF
-	TRBV7-2	CASRRQNTEAFF
-	TRBV6-5	CASSANLFTDTQYF
-	TRBV5-5	CASILSGTGANVLTF
-	TRBV25-1	CASRGLGERVRGETQYF
-	TRBV27	CASSTWGAAREAFF
-	TRBV25-1	CASSEYLGNYGYTF
-	TRBV27	CASSLLFQGGAGELFF
-	TRBV4-2	CASSQDVASYEQYF
-	TRBV27	CASSLSGGAGGYTF
-	TRBV12-1	CASSLNEKLFF
-	TRBV6-1	CASSEHAGPHQFF
-	TRBV6-6	CASSWLRTSYEQYF
-	TRBV30	CAWSVGSGELFF
-	TRBV7-9	CASSLGGLANTEAFF
-	TRBV19	CASSIGALRPQHF
-	TRBV27	CASSSGGRYEQYF
-	TRBV7-9	CASSSGQQETQYF
-	TRBV2	CASSDGLKDEQFF
few	TRBV7-3	CASSLNQRLGPGELFF
-	TRBV4-1	CASSQGWTPYGYTF
-	TRBV9	CASSAPLAPHEQFF
-	TRBV5-1	CASSLVPLSGGNNEQFF
-	TRBV29-1	CSAGSGVGADTQYF
-	TRBV4-1	CASTNRGGPTGELFF
-	TRBV5-4	CASSLDHEQYF
once	TRBV28	CASSDLTGVNSPLHF
-	TRBV27	CASTISGGWVDTQYF
-	TRBV29-1	CSVEQGSMEQYF
-	TRBV4-1	CASSPLTASYNSPLHF
-	TRBV4-1	CASSQELTGAAYEQYF
-	TRBV4-1	CASTILGRGTDTQYF
-	TRBV19	CASSTGVGANVLTF
-	TRBV7-8	CASSLDPQGFNQPQHF
-	TRBV4-2	CASSQDYKGEQYF
-	TRBV27	CASSLALQGSEQYF
-	TRBV28	CASSPRTTAQKPPYISSYEQYF
-	TRBV9	CASSTGTSGNNEQYF